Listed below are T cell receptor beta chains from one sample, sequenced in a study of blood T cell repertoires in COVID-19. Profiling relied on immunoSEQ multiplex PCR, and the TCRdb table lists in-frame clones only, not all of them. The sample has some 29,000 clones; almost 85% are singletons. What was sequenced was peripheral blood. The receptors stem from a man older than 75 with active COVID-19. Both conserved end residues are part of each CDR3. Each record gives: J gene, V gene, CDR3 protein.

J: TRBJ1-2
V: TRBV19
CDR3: CAIMDRSNYGYTF

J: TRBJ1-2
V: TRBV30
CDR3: CAWSVTGGEGYTF

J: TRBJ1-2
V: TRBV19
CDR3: CASSRDRGPGGYGYTF

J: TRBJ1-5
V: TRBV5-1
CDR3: CASSLGIGGSQPQHF

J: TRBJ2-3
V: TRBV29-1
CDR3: CSVVGGNTDTQYF

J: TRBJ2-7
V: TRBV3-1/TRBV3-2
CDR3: CASSQDSGRNEQYF

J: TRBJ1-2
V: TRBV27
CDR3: CASSSRQGFIYGYTF

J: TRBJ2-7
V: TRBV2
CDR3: CASSGRGFYEQYF

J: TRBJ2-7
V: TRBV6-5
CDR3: CASWTGGLSYEQYF

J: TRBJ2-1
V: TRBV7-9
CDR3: CASSPPGTSGWGNEQFF

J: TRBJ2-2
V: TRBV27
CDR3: CASRLESTSNTGELFF

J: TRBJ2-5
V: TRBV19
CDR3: CASSVTGGRVGTQYF

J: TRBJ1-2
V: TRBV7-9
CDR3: CASSTTDRGTIYGYTF

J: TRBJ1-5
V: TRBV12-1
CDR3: CASSFESGWHNNQPQHF

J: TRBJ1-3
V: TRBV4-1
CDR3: CASSYTQGSGGNTIYF

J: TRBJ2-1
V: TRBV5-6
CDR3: CASSFRGGTYNEQFF

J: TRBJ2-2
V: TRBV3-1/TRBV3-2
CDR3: CASSYEVGELFF

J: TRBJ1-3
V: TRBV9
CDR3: CASSVGPGVGNTIYF

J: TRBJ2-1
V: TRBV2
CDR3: CASDSDSSYNEQFF

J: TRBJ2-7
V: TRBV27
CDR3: CASSFTPSWTGISYEQYF

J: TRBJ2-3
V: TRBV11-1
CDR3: CASSRQGFGPDTQYF

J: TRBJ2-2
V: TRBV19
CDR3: CASSIIPGRRDHTGELFF

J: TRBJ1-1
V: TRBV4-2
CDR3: CASSVGQGTEAFF

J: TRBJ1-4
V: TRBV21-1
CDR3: CASSKCSKRQGGRATNEKLFF

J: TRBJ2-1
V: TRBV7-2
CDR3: CASSLSGGTKRFF

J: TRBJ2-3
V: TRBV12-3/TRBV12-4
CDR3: CASSPRYTDTQYF

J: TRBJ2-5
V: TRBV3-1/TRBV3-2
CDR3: CASSRRGETQYF

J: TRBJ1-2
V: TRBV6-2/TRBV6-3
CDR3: CASSRDRQGGYTF

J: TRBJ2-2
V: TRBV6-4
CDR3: CASRPDRSTGELFF

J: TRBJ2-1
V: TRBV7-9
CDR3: CASSLPGLERFF

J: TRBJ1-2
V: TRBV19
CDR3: CASSTTRYGYTF

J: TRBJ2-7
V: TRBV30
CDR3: CAEDRGEHEQYF

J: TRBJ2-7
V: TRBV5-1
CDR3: CASSLAREYEQYF